One TCR beta chain is described in this entry. Its antigen is not yet known. The sample holds no much larger clone one base away, and base qualities are not on file. Trimming removed 5 bases from V and 2 bases from J, leaving 22 bases between the germline ends. The CDR3 holds 19 amino acids from the cysteine to the phenylalanine. Only the CDR3 DNA stays, 57 bases, in frame from base 1. Receptor amplification or capture employed 5' RACE. TCRdb names Illumina HiSeq 2500 as the instrument used. A second 7 to 11 cycle PCR used a sample-barcoded 5' primer and a J-beta primer mix. Each TCR beta cDNA molecule received a unique molecular identifier from a template-switch 5' adaptor carrying 12 random nucleotides. Each sample yielded at least 2.5 million CDR3-containing paired-end reads. First-strand cDNA was synthesized from all RNA with the Mint cDNA synthesis kit, primed by a TRBC-specific oligonucleotide. All cDNA was treated with uracil-DNA glycosylase and then went through a first 18-cycle PCR with the universal primers M1SS and BC2_uni_R. In the source study's methods: Normalization of each sample was performed by random selection of 1 million high-quality reads, each carrying a distinct molecular identifier. Reads with shared molecular identifiers were discarded instead of being binned into consensus sequences. MiTCR, run with a Q25 quality threshold and the strictest error-elimination algorithm, handled CDR3 identification, clonotype clustering and error correction. A nonparametric unseen species model with Euler transformation was used to estimate lower-bound total TCR beta diversity. TCRdb trimmed the raw reads at Q25, called clones with MiXCR and kept productive beta chains. Each record represents a unique CDR3 protein, reported with the most common genes and DNA among its rows. TCRdb assigned the V and J calls; the authors' analysis was not used. Counted in this sample were about 680,000 distinct CDR3 sequences; around 45% of them appeared once. 25% to 35% of the sample rests with the top ten.

This sample is drawn from a study of blood T cells in healthy people across ages (dated by TCRdb to 2014 to 2015). Regarding the research as a whole: In model experiments, template switching captured about one uniquely barcoded TCR beta cDNA molecule for every two T cells. Age-related changes in TCR beta repertoire diversity were measured in the study by deep sequencing normalized with unique cDNA molecular identifiers. Two additional independent replicas of 1 million unique cDNA reads from the same blood draw were analyzed for two donors (one aged 18 to 30 and one aged 80 or older). To avoid experimental bias, donors of different ages were distributed randomly across sequencing lanes. The donors were divided into four age groups: young (average approximately 17 years), middle-aged (around 37), aged (approximately 62) and long-lived (about 84).

Donors were 39 systemically healthy Caucasian individuals from Russia aged roughly 6 to 100 years. Each donor gave about 9.2 milliliters of peripheral blood, drawn into EDTA-treated Vacutainer tubes. PBMCs were isolated by Ficoll-Paque density-gradient centrifugation, with at least 6 million obtained per sample. Trizol reagent was used to extract total RNA from PBMCs, with at least 5 micrograms per sample. For every donor, flow cytometry on a PBMC aliquot measured the percentage of naive CD45RAhigh/CD27high T cells. Beyond this particular receptor, the publication reports: There was a strong correlation between observed TCR beta diversity and the percentage of naive T cells measured by flow cytometry. Compared with the aged group, the long-lived group had more naive CD4+ T cells, fewer expanded clones and increased TCR diversity, a pattern suggesting age selection. Observed TCR beta diversity per million T cells fell roughly linearly with age, and a significant reduction was already apparent by age around 39. Conclusive comparison of naive and antigen-experienced compartments was prevented by the profiling of bulk unsorted PBMCs. The CMV infection status of donors was not known, potentially confounding age-related changes in expanded clonotypes. Estimates of total diversity based on one million sequenced T cells were considered lower bounds and underestimates.

Sequenced sample: blood. The sequence came from a woman aged 60-75 years in good health. The chain uses TRBV12-3 or TRBV12-4 and TRBJ2-6; perhaps TRBD2 is the D gene, with 5 bases matching. The DNA sequence follows: TGTGCCAGCAGTCCAATACGGGCTAGCTATGATACTGGGGCCAACGTCCTGACTTTC. This is translated as CASSPIRASYDTGANVLTF.